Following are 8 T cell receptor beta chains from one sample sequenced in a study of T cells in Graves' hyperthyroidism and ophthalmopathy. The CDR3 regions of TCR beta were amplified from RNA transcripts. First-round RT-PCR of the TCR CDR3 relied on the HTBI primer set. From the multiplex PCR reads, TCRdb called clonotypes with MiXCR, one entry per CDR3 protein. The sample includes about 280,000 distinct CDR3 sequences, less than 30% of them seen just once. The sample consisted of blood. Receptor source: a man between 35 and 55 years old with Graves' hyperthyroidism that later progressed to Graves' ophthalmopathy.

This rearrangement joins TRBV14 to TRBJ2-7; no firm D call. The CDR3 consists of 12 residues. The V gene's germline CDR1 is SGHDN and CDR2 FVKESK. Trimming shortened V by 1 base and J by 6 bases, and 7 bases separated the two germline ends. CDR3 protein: CASSQVVVEQYF. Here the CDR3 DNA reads TGTGCCAGCAGCCAAGTAGTAGTCGAGCAGTACTTC.

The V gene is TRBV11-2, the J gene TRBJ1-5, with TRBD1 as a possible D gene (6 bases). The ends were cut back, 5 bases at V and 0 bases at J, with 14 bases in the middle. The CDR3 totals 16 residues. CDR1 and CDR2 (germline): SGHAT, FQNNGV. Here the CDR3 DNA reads TGTGCCAGCAGCATAAGTGGACAGTTTAGCAATCAGCCCCAGCATTTT. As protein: CASSISGQFSNQPQHF.

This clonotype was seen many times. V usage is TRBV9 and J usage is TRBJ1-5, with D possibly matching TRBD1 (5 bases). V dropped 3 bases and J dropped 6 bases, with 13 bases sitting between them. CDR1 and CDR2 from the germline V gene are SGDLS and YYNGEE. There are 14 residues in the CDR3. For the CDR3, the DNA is TGTGCCAGCAGCGCCCAGGGCTCGGGTCAGCCCCAGCATTTT. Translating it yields CASSAQGSGQPQHF. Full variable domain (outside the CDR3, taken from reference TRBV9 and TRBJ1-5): DSGVTQTPKHLITATGQRVTLRCSPRSGDLSVYWYQQSLDQGLQFLIQYYNGEERAKGNILERFSAQQFPDLHSELNLSSLELGDSALYFCASSAQGSGQPQHFGDGTRLSIL.

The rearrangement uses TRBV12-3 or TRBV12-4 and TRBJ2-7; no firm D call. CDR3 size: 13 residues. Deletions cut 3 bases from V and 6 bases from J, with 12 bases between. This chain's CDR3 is CASSFRALGEQYF. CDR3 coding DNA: TGTGCCAGCAGTTTCCGGGCCTTGGGCGAGCAGTACTTC.

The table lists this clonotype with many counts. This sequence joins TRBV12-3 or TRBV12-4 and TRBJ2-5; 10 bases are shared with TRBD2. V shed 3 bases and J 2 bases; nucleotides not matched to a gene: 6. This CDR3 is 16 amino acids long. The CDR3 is CASSFSSGSGQETQYF. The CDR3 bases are TGTGCCAGCAGTTTCTCTAGCGGGAGTGGGCAAGAGACCCAGTACTTC.

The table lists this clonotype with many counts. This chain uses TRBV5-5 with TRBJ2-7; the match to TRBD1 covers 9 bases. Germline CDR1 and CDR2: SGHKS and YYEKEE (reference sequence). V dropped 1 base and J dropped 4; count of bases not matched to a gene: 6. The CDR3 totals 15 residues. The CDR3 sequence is CASSLFTGGLYEQYF. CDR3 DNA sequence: TGTGCCAGCAGCTTGTTTACAGGGGGCCTTTACGAGCAGTACTTC.

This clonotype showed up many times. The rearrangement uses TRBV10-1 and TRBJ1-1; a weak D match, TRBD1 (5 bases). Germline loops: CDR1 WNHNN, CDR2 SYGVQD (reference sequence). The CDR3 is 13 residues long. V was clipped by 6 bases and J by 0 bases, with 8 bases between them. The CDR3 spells CASRQDVNTEAFF. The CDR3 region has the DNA TGCGCCAGCAGACAGGACGTGAACACTGAAGCTTTCTTT.

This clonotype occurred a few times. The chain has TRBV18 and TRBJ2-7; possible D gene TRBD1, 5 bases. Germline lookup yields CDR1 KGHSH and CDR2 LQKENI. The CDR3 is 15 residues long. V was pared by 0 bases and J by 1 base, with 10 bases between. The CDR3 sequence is CASSPPFKGSYEQYF. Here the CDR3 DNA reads TGTGCCAGCTCACCACCTTTTAAGGGGTCCTACGAGCAGTACTTC.